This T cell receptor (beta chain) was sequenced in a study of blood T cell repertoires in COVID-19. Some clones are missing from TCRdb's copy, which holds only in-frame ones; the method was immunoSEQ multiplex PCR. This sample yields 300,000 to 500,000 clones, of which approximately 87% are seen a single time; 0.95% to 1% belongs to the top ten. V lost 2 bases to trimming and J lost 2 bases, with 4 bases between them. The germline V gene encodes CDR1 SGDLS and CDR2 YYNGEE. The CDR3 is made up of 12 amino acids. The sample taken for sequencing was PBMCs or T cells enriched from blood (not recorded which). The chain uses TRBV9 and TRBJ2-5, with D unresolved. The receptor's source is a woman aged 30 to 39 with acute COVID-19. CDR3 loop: CASSVEQETQYF. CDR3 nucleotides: TGTGCCAGCAGCGTGGAGCAAGAGACCCAGTACTTC.